The next 22 T cell receptor beta chains were all read from a single sample in a study of T cell responses to AZD1222 COVID-19 vaccine. Only in-frame clones appear in the TCRdb table, and some are missing; sequencing was by immunoSEQ multiplex PCR. The table includes approximately 99,000 clones, around nine tenths detected once. The sample consisted of peripheral blood, taken on day 0 of MenACWY control vaccination. These receptors were collected from an adult in good health.

The rearrangement joins TRBV5-1 to TRBJ2-7; 7 positions agree with TRBD2. This CDR3 region has 14 residues. J gave up 4 bases and V 5 bases, and 9 bases lay outside the gene matches. Germline CDR1 is SGHRS and CDR2 is YFSETQ. The CDR3 sequence: CASSQTVGGYEQYF. The DNA of the CDR3 is TGCGCCAGCAGTCAAACAGTGGGGGGGTACGAGCAGTACTTC.

V usage is TRBV4-3 and J usage is TRBJ2-1, with a tentative D call TRBD2 (6 bases). The CDR3 is 17 residues long. V gave up 3 bases and J gave up 6 bases, with 21 bases separating them. Germline assignment: CDR1 LGHNA and CDR2 YSLEER. The CDR3 coding sequence is TGCGCCAGCAGCCAGGCCTGGGGCGCGGGGTTCGCCAATGAGCAGTTCTTC. As protein: CASSQAWGAGFANEQFF.

The chain joins TRBV6-1 to TRBJ1-5, with 8 bases fitting TRBD1. The V gene's germline CDR1 is MNHNS and CDR2 SASEGT. V was pared by 3 bases and J by 5 bases, with 6 bases of the junction left unmatched. The CDR3 is 15 amino acids. The CDR3 sequence is CASSEQQGAYQPQHF. CDR3 bases: TGTGCCAGCAGTGAGCAGCAGGGGGCGTATCAGCCCCAGCATTTT.

This clone appeared once. This chain uses TRBV6-5 with TRBJ2-3; TRBD2 is a possible D gene (6 bases). The CDR3 is 14 amino acids. Trimming removed 6 bases at V and 0 bases at J, with 10 bases between. Germline lookup yields CDR1 MNHEY and CDR2 SVGAGI. The CDR3 protein is CASSGGVSTDTQYF. The DNA of the CDR3 is TGTGCCAGCAGCGGAGGGGTTAGCACAGATACGCAGTATTTT.

The rearrangement uses TRBV19 and TRBJ2-7; 8 nucleotides agree with TRBD2. Germline V CDR1 and CDR2: LNHDA, SQIVND (reference sequence). V shed 5 bases and J 5 bases; nucleotides not matched to a gene: 14. This CDR3 region has 16 residues. Written as DNA, the CDR3 is TGTGCCAGTAGTTTAGGGAGGAAGCGGGGGCTCCACGAGCAGTACTTC. Translating it yields CASSLGRKRGLHEQYF.

The V and J genes are TRBV10-3 and TRBJ1-2; TRBD1 matches at 7 bases. Per the germline V gene, CDR1 is ENHRY and CDR2 is SYGVKD. CDR3 length: 14 residues. Trimming cost V 2 bases and J 7 bases; bases outside gene matches: 7. CDR3 sequence (DNA): TGTGCCATCAGTGAGGGGACAGCCGTCGTTGGCTACACCTTC. As protein: CAISEGTAVVGYTF.

This clone showed up just once. The V call is TRBV7-9, the J call TRBJ2-1; possible D gene TRBD2, 6 bases. CDR1 is SEHNR and CDR2 is FQNEAQ in the germline V gene (reference sequence). The CDR3 totals 14 residues. V was pared by 7 bases and J by 4 bases, with 14 bases between. The CDR3 loop is CASTGRDSYNEQFF. CDR3 bases: TGTGCCAGCACCGGCAGGGACTCTTACAATGAGCAGTTCTTC.

This clone was picked up one time. The chain has TRBV9 and TRBJ2-3; no clear D gene. V was pared by 2 bases and J by 4 bases, with 14 bases between. CDR3 length equals 15 residues. Germline V gene data show CDR1 as SGDLS and CDR2 as YYNGEE. The CDR3 DNA follows: TGTGCCAGCAGCGTTAGAGATGGGCTTTCAGATACGCAGTATTTT. As protein: CASSVRDGLSDTQYF.

The rearrangement joins TRBV9 to TRBJ2-4; TRBD1 aligns across 8 bases. V shed 5 bases and J 1 base; nucleotides not matched to a gene: 11. Germline V lookup: CDR1 SGDLS, CDR2 YYNGEE. The CDR3 extends over 17 amino acids. The CDR3 here is CASRSLLRQGAKNIQYF. For the CDR3, the DNA is TGTGCCAGCAGGTCCCTGCTGAGACAGGGGGCCAAAAACATTCAGTACTTC.

The chain recombines TRBV18 with TRBJ2-7, with 9 positions matching TRBD1. The CDR3 sequence is 13 residues long. Germline CDR1 is KGHSH and CDR2 is LQKENI. Trimming cost V 8 bases and J 4 bases; bases outside gene matches: 6. This chain's CDR3 is CASTRDREYEQYF. As DNA, the CDR3 is TGTGCCAGCACTCGGGACAGGGAATACGAGCAGTACTTC. Full variable domain (rest looked up from reference TRBV18 and TRBJ2-7): NAGVMQNPRHLVRRRGQEARLRCSPMKGHSHVYWYRQLPEEGLKFMVYLQKENIIDESGMPKERFSAEFPKEGPSILRIQQVVRGDSAAYFCASTRDREYEQYFGPGTRLTVT.

The CDR3 coding sequence is TGTGCCAGCAGTCCCACAGGGGAAACTAATGAAAAACTGTTTTTT. Translation gives CASSPTGETNEKLFF. The chain has TRBV6-5 and TRBJ1-4; 7 nucleotides match TRBD1. CDR3 length: 15 amino acids. The trim removed 5 bases at V and 1 base at J, leaving 4 bases unmatched. Germline V gene sequence: CDR1 MNHEY, CDR2 SVGAGI.

V gene TRBV4-2 combines with J gene TRBJ1-6; 7 bases line up with TRBD1. The trim removed 6 bases at V and 13 bases at J, leaving 15 bases unmatched. The CDR3 spans 15 residues. From germline, CDR1 is LGHNA and CDR2 YNFKEQ. This chain's CDR3 is CASRRDRVGPGPLHF. CDR3 DNA: TGTGCCAGCAGACGCGACAGGGTTGGTCCAGGGCCCCTCCACTTT.

The CDR3 spells CASRRRNEKLFF. The CDR3 bases are TGTGCCAGCAGACGCCGAAATGAAAAACTGTTTTTT. The V and J genes are TRBV12-3 or TRBV12-4 and TRBJ1-4; D is uncertain. The V end lost 6 bases, the J end lost 5 bases, and 7 bases lay between the germline ends. The CDR3 totals 12 residues.

The V call is TRBV13, the J call TRBJ2-2, with D possibly matching TRBD1 (5 bases). V lost 4 bases, J lost 8 bases, and 20 bases lay in between. The CDR3 loop spans 16 amino acids. Per germline, CDR1 PRHDT and CDR2 FYEKMQ (reference sequence). As DNA, the CDR3 is TGTGCCAGCAGCTCCACGTCACAGGTCTCGATGGGGGAGCTGTTTTTT. This codes for CASSSTSQVSMGELFF.

Here the CDR3 DNA reads TGTGCCAGCAGGGACCGGGACAGTGTCACAGATACGCAGTATTTT. This codes for CASRDRDSVTDTQYF. This sequence joins TRBV6-5 and TRBJ2-3, with TRBD1 identical over 7 bases. J was trimmed by 2 bases and V by 6 bases; bases with no gene match: 8. The CDR3 is 15 residues long. The germline V gene has CDR1 MNHEY and CDR2 SVGAGI.

This chain joins TRBV9 and TRBJ1-3; D uncertain. Germline values: CDR1 SGDLS, CDR2 YYNGEE. With 4 bases removed from V and 2 bases from J, the gap between germline ends came to 22 bases. The CDR3 has 18 amino acids. The CDR3 loop reads CASSQEFSGALPGNTIYF. As DNA, the CDR3 is TGTGCCAGCAGCCAAGAGTTTTCGGGAGCTCTACCTGGAAACACCATATATTTT.

Regarding this clone: An end of the junction differs from the germline gene, which may be a read error. The chain carries TRBV11-2 and TRBJ1-2, with 9 nucleotides matching TRBD1. Per germline, CDR1 SGHAT and CDR2 FQNNGV. The CDR3 has 11 amino acids. The CDR3 DNA reads as TGTGCCAGCAGCTCCGGACAGGGGTTACACTTC. This codes for CASSSGQGLHF.

The chain recombines TRBV3-1 (or the pseudogene TRBV3-2) with TRBJ2-2, with D perhaps matching TRBD1 (6 bases). There are 15 residues in the CDR3. The V gene's germline CDR1 is LGHDT and CDR2 YNNKEL (reference sequence). V was clipped by 4 bases and J by 1 base, with 10 bases between them. The CDR3 DNA follows: TGTGCCAGCAGCCCCTTGACAGGGAACACCGGGGAGCTGTTTTTT. It translates to CASSPLTGNTGELFF.

The CDR3 is CASSPDGTGSPLHF. The CDR3 DNA sequence: TGCGCCAGCAGCCCGGACGGGACGGGTTCACCCCTCCACTTT. The chain links TRBV5-1 to TRBJ1-6, with D possibly TRBD1 on 5 matching bases. From germline, CDR1 is SGHRS and CDR2 YFSETQ. This CDR3 spans 14 amino acids. Trimming left V 4 bases short and J 9 bases short, with 14 bases between. The full variable domain, its missing parts supplied by reference TRBV5-1 and TRBJ1-6, is KAGVTQTPRYLIKTRGQQVTLSCSPISGHRSVSWYQQTPGQGLQFLFEYFSETQRNKGNFPGRFSGRQFSNSRSEMNVSTLELGDSALYLCASSPDGTGSPLHFGNGTRLTVT.

This chain connects TRBV7-9 to TRBJ1-5; 8 bases map to TRBD1. This CDR3 has 15 residues. Losses at the gene ends were 6 bases for V and 4 bases for J; bases not matched to a gene: 8. CDR1 and CDR2 (germline): SEHNR, FQNEAQ (reference sequence). CDR3 sequence reads: CASSPQGDYNQPQHF. The CDR3 nucleotides are TGTGCCAGCAGTCCACAGGGGGATTATAATCAGCCCCAGCATTTT.

The chain has TRBV21-1 and TRBJ1-5. TRBV21-1 is labeled a pseudogene. This CDR3 region has 14 residues. CDR3 in amino acids: CASSKEIWNQPQHF. CDR3 DNA: TGTGCCAGCAGCAAAGAAATCTGGAATCAGCCCCAGCATTTT.

The chain uses TRBV19 and TRBJ2-7; the match to TRBD1 covers 9 bases. Trimming cost V 4 bases and J 0 bases; bases outside gene matches: 4. Germline lookup yields CDR1 LNHDA and CDR2 SQIVND (reference sequence). CDR3 size: 15 residues. CDR3 in amino acids: CASSRGTGSSYEQYF. For the CDR3, the DNA is TGTGCCAGTAGTAGGGGGACAGGGAGCTCCTACGAGCAGTACTTC.